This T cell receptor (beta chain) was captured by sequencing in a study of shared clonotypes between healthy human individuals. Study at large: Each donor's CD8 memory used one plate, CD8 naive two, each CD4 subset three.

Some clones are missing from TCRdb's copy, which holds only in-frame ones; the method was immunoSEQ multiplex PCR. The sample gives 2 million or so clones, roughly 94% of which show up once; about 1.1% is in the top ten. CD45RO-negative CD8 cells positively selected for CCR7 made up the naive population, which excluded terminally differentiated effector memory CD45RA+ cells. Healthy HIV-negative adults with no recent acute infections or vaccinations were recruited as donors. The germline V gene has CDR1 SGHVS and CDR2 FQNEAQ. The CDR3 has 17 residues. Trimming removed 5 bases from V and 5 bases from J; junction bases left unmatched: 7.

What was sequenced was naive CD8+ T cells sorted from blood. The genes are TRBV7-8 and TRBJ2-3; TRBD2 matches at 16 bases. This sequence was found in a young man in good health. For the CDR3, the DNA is TGTGCCAGCAGCGCCGGGACTAGCGGGAGGGCCGGAGATACGCAGTATTTT. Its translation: CASSAGTSGRAGDTQYF.